The present entry profiles one TCR beta chain with its context. Its specificity is not known. Everyone who donated was a Caucasian adult who lived in Nashville, Tennessee. Germline V CDR1 and CDR2: SGHRS, YFSETQ. The CDR3 extends over 13 amino acids. Trimming at V came to 4 bases and at J to 4 bases, leaving 4 bases not matched to a gene. The sample originates from a study of shared clonotypes between healthy human individuals. General observations from the study: About 5% was the fraction of naive CD4 clonotypes found shared across several donors. Sampling covered blood only; tissue repertoires likely differ.

Some clones are missing from TCRdb's copy, which holds only in-frame ones; the method was immunoSEQ multiplex PCR. Among around 2.3 million clones listed, about 94% were seen once. The sequence was obtained from a man aged 18 to 29 in good health. Sequencing was carried out using naive CD4+ T cells sorted from blood. Subset here: CD45RA+ positively selected. The chain combines TRBV5-1 with TRBJ1-2; the match to TRBD1 covers 7 bases. DNA for the CDR3: TGCGCCAGCAGCGGGGGACAGCTCTATGGCTACACCTTC. It yields the protein CASSGGQLYGYTF.